One sample yielded the 3 T cell receptor beta chains listed below, sequenced in a study of shared clonotypes between healthy human individuals. Assay: immunoSEQ multiplex PCR; the TCRdb copy retains only in-frame clones and omits some. The sample carries about 820,000 clones, about 91% recorded once. Selected positively for CCR7 and CD45RO-negative, naive CD8 cells excluded terminally differentiated effector memory CD45RA+ cells. The sequencing input was naive CD8+ T cells sorted from blood. These receptors all stem from a man aged 30 to 39 in good health.

J is TRBJ1-5 and V is TRBV27; the match to TRBD1 covers 7 bases. V shed 8 bases, J shed 3 bases, and the junction held 10 bases outside the gene matches. The CDR3 has 15 amino acids. Germline CDR1 reads MNHEY; CDR2 reads SMNVEV (reference sequence). DNA for the CDR3: TGTGCCAGCTCGTTAATAAGGGGGCACAATCAGCCCCAGCATTTT. Its protein is CASSLIRGHNQPQHF.

The chain recombines TRBV7-9 with TRBJ2-1, with D perhaps TRBD2 (6 bases). Germline CDR1 and CDR2: SEHNR and FQNEAQ (reference sequence). The CDR3 totals 16 residues. V was pared by 1 base and J by 5 bases, with 15 bases between. This CDR3 is CASSLEGGMIDNEQFF. The CDR3 DNA is TGTGCCAGCAGCTTAGAGGGCGGGATGATCGACAATGAGCAGTTCTTC.

The CDR3 reads CASSLQANTGELFF. The CDR3 coding sequence is TGTGCCAGCAGTTTACAGGCGAACACCGGGGAGCTGTTTTTT. This sequence joins TRBV27 and TRBJ2-2; D not certain. Germline CDR1 reads MNHEY; CDR2 reads SMNVEV (reference sequence). V was cut by 2 bases and J by 0 bases, with 4 bases left in between. The CDR3 has 14 residues.